The next 27 T cell receptor beta chains were all read from a single sample in a study of vaccination effects on CD4 cells after COVID-19. The protocol was immunoSEQ multiplex PCR, while the TCRdb copy is restricted to in-frame clones and leaves out a portion. The data hold 65,000 to 70,000 clones, with roughly three quarters observed a single time. Before sequencing took place, the ViraFEST assay used viral peptide pools to expand antigen-specific CD4+ T cells. Isolation of CD4+ T cells took place after approximately 10 days of culture. Each participant was given two doses of one vaccine (BNT162b2 or mRNA-1273). These TCRs' antigens remain unknown. Here the sequenced sample was CD4+ T cells from PBMCs cultured with HCoV-OC43 spike peptides, taken after COVID-19 vaccination. Described subset: HCoV-OC43 spike overlapping peptide pool stimulation. These receptors originate from a human donor who received a COVID-19 vaccine.

The chain carries TRBV6-4 and TRBJ1-6; D uncertain. Trimming stripped 3 bases from V and 9 bases from J, with 9 bases between. The CDR3 is 13 amino acids. CDR1 is MRHNA and CDR2 is SNTAGT in the germline V gene. The CDR3 DNA sequence: TGTGCCAGCAGTGAAGAAGCTAGTTCACCCCTCCACTTT. The encoded protein is CASSEEASSPLHF.

The chain links TRBV21-1 to TRBJ1-2. TRBV21-1 is reported as a pseudogene. The CDR3 consists of 13 residues. CDR3 coding DNA: TGTGCCAGCAGCACCCCCGCTAACTATGGCTACACCTTC. Translated: CASSTPANYGYTF.

The V gene is TRBV9, the J gene TRBJ2-3; 9 bases map to TRBD1. CDR1 and CDR2 from the germline V gene are SGDLS and YYNGEE. The V and J ends lost 3 bases and 4 bases, in that order; junction bases with no gene match: 3. The CDR3 has 14 residues. The DNA for the CDR3 is TGTGCCAGCAGCGCTCGACAGGGGGCAGATACGCAGTATTTT. Its translation is CASSARQGADTQYF.

This sequence joins TRBV19 and TRBJ1-1, with TRBD1 matching 8 bases. J gave up 1 base and V 5 bases, and 6 bases lay outside the gene matches. The CDR3 sequence is 15 residues long. Germline V gene lookup returns CDR1 LNHDA and CDR2 SQIVND (reference sequence). The CDR3 loop is CASSAQGQANTEAFF. CDR3 DNA: TGTGCCAGTAGTGCACAGGGACAGGCGAACACTGAAGCTTTCTTT.

Only a few counts were recorded for this clone. This chain connects TRBV10-3 to TRBJ2-1; TRBD2 agrees at 15 bases. Germline values: CDR1 ENHRY, CDR2 SYGVKD. The CDR3 has 16 amino acids. With 7 bases clipped from V and 1 base from J, the junction kept 2 bases outside the gene matches. The CDR3 is CAIKGTSGGSYNEQFF. CDR3 DNA: TGTGCCATCAAAGGGACTAGCGGGGGGTCCTACAATGAGCAGTTCTTC.

This clone has just a few counts. The chain carries TRBV4-3 and TRBJ2-2; D unclear. From germline, CDR1 is LGHNA and CDR2 YSLEER. The ends were cut back, 11 bases at V and 3 bases at J, with 16 bases in the middle. The CDR3 has 14 residues. Here the CDR3 DNA reads TGCGCCGCCTCCCTTGCCAGATACACCGGGGAGCTGTTTTTT. Translating gives CAASLARYTGELFF.

The rearrangement uses TRBV4-2 and TRBJ1-1, with a weak D call TRBD1 (5 bases). This CDR3 contains 15 residues. Germline V lookup: CDR1 LGHNA, CDR2 YNFKEQ. The V and J ends lost 0 bases and 5 bases respectively, with 13 bases between them. The CDR3 nucleotides are TGTGCCAGCAGCCAAGACTCTGTGGGGCGAACTGAAGCTTTCTTT. Its protein is CASSQDSVGRTEAFF.

The genes are TRBV7-9 and TRBJ1-1; D not certain. CDR1 is SEHNR, CDR2 FQNEAQ, per germline (reference sequence). The V end lost 2 bases, the J end lost 5 bases, and 9 bases lay between the germline ends. CDR3 length equals 13 residues. CDR3 in amino acids: CASSLPHGTEAFF. In nucleotides, the CDR3 is TGTGCCAGCAGCTTACCACATGGGACTGAAGCTTTCTTT.

The J gene is TRBJ2-6, the V gene TRBV19; D possibly corresponds to TRBD1 (5 bases). V was pared by 4 bases and J by 0 bases, with 10 bases between. The CDR3 is made up of 16 amino acids. Germline V gene sequence: CDR1 LNHDA, CDR2 SQIVND (reference sequence). The CDR3 is CASSKTGVSGANVLTF. CDR3 in DNA: TGTGCCAGTAGTAAAACAGGAGTCTCTGGGGCCAACGTCCTGACTTTC. Together with reference TRBV19 and TRBJ2-6, the CDR3 gives the full variable domain: DGGITQSPKYLFRKEGQNVTLSCEQNLNHDAMYWYRQDPGQGLRLIYYSQIVNDFQKGDIAEGYSVSREKKESFPLTVTSAQKNPTAFYLCASSKTGVSGANVLTFGAGSRLTVL.

This CDR3 is CASSTGGRGFSHTQYF. The CDR3 nucleotides read TGTGCCAGCAGCACAGGCGGCAGGGGGTTTTCGCATACGCAGTATTTT. The chain couples TRBV13 to TRBJ2-3; 7 bases align to TRBD1. Germline CDR1 and CDR2: PRHDT and FYEKMQ (reference sequence). J lost 7 bases, V lost 5 bases, and 15 bases had no gene match. This CDR3 has 16 amino acids.

The rearrangement links TRBV29-1 to TRBJ2-1, with D perhaps TRBD2 (5 bases). The CDR3 is 15 residues long. Trimming shortened V by 6 bases and J by 4 bases, and 19 bases separated the two germline ends. CDR1 and CDR2 from the germline V gene are SQVTM and ANQGSEA. The CDR3 region has the DNA TGCAGCGTCGATGTCGGCAGACTAACTTACAATGAGCAGTTCTTC. Encoded protein: CSVDVGRLTYNEQFF.

This chain uses TRBV11-2 with TRBJ2-7; 8 positions match TRBD2. Germline lookup yields CDR1 SGHAT and CDR2 FQNNGV. CDR3 length: 15 amino acids. The V segment lost 1 base and the J segment 7 bases; nucleotides outside the gene matches: 9. The CDR3 DNA reads as TGTGCCAGCAGCTTAGGGACGGGGGGGCCGTCTGAGCAGTACGTC. This encodes CASSLGTGGPSEQYV.

The chain is built from TRBV6-2 or TRBV6-3 and TRBJ2-2; D possibly uses TRBD1 or TRBD2 (6 bases each). V lost 0 bases, J lost 4 bases, and 18 bases lay in between. The germline V gene encodes CDR1 MNHEY and CDR2 SVGEGT. This CDR3 has 18 residues. The CDR3 DNA reads as TGTGCCAGCAGTTACTCGATCTGGGGGGCGCGTGGCACCGGGGAGCTGTTTTTT. Amino acids: CASSYSIWGARGTGELFF.

This clone turned up a few times. This sequence joins TRBV7-2 and TRBJ1-6; 9 nucleotides match TRBD1. In germline, CDR1 is SGHTA, CDR2 FQGNSA. The CDR3 loop spans 18 amino acids. J lost 4 bases, V lost 5 bases, and 12 bases had no gene match. The CDR3 loop reads CASSMGQGGGTYNSPLHF. Written as DNA, the CDR3 is TGTGCCAGCAGCATGGGACAGGGCGGCGGTACATATAATTCACCCCTCCACTTT.

This clone has a single count. V and J are TRBV5-1 and TRBJ2-1; 7 nucleotides line up with TRBD1. CDR3 length: 14 amino acids. Per the germline V gene, CDR1 is SGHRS and CDR2 is YFSETQ. V gave up 8 bases and J gave up 2 bases; unmatched junction bases: 7. This CDR3 is CASWTGSPYNEQFF. Here the CDR3 DNA reads TGCGCCAGTTGGACAGGTAGTCCCTACAATGAGCAGTTCTTC.

The rearrangement links TRBV6-6 to TRBJ1-6; a weak D match, TRBD1 (5 bases). CDR1 is MNHNY and CDR2 is SVGAGI in the germline V gene (reference sequence). This CDR3 has 16 amino acids. Trimming pared 0 bases from V and 7 bases from J, leaving 13 bases between. The CDR3 reads CASSYSPGRTNSPLHF. The CDR3 DNA reads TGTGCCAGCAGTTACTCTCCGGGACGGACAAATTCACCCCTCCACTTT.

This sequence joins TRBV6-5 and TRBJ1-2, with 8 nucleotides matching TRBD1. The CDR3 consists of 13 residues. In germline, CDR1 is MNHEY, CDR2 SVGAGI. J was trimmed by 3 bases and V by 6 bases; bases with no gene match: 3. The CDR3 loop reads CASRDRADYGYTF. CDR3 bases: TGTGCCAGCAGGGACAGGGCTGACTATGGCTACACCTTC.

V and J are TRBV19 and TRBJ2-1; 9 bases match TRBD1. Germline V gene sequence: CDR1 LNHDA, CDR2 SQIVND (reference sequence). Trimming took 6 bases from V and 9 from J; bases not matched to a gene: 12. CDR3 size: 15 residues. CDR3 protein: CASSKSGTGTVEQFF. DNA of the CDR3: TGTGCCAGTAGCAAATCCGGGACAGGGACGGTTGAGCAGTTCTTC.

This chain uses TRBV18 with TRBJ2-5; D may be TRBD1 (6 bases). The CDR3 extends over 14 amino acids. V was cut by 4 bases and J by 2 bases, with 11 bases left in between. Germline CDR1 is KGHSH and CDR2 is LQKENI. In DNA form, the CDR3 reads TGTGCCAGCTCACGGGGACAACTGCAAGAGACCCAGTACTTC. Translating it yields CASSRGQLQETQYF.

The chain links TRBV13 to TRBJ2-3, with D possibly matching TRBD2 (6 bases). Germline V CDR1 and CDR2: PRHDT, FYEKMQ (reference sequence). Trimming took 5 bases from V and 4 from J, leaving 13 bases between them. The CDR3 totals 14 residues. CDR3 DNA sequence: TGTGCCAGCAGCCCGTGGGACTCCGCAGATACGCAGTATTTT. Its protein is CASSPWDSADTQYF.

The J gene is TRBJ1-1, the V gene TRBV5-5; D is possibly TRBD1 (6 bases). With 4 bases removed from V and 3 bases from J, the gap between germline ends came to 16 bases. The CDR3 length is 15 residues. Germline CDR1 reads SGHKS; CDR2 reads YYEKEE (reference sequence). The CDR3 here is CASSLFPSGDTEAFF. The CDR3 nucleotides are TGTGCCAGCAGCCTTTTCCCTTCAGGGGACACTGAAGCTTTCTTT.

A few counts support this clone. The chain carries TRBV19 and TRBJ1-5; D gene unclear. CDR3 length: 13 amino acids. From germline, CDR1 is LNHDA and CDR2 SQIVND (reference sequence). The V end was cut by 1 base, the J end by 7 bases, with 8 bases between. The CDR3 sequence: CASSIGWSQPQHF. The DNA of the CDR3 is TGTGCCAGTAGTATAGGGTGGTCACAGCCCCAGCATTTT.

This clone has just one count. V is TRBV5-1 and J is TRBJ2-3; no firm D call. CDR3 length: 15 amino acids. Trimming stripped 3 bases from V and 3 bases from J, with 14 bases between. Germline V gene sequence: CDR1 SGHRS, CDR2 YFSETQ. The CDR3 coding sequence is TGCGCCAGCAGCTACCAACCTACGACGACAGATACGCAGTATTTT. Its protein product is CASSYQPTTTDTQYF.

This rearrangement joins TRBV6-2 or TRBV6-3 to TRBJ2-1; TRBD2 aligns across 9 bases. The junction had 3 bases not matched to a gene; V was cut back by 2 bases and J by 4 bases. The CDR3 spans 15 residues. CDR1 is MNHEY and CDR2 is SVGEGT in the germline V gene. CDR3 sequence (DNA): TGTGCCAGCAGTTACCTTCTAGCGGGGTACAATGAGCAGTTCTTC. As protein: CASSYLLAGYNEQFF.

The sample holds a few counts of this clone. The chain employs TRBV9 and TRBJ1-4; D remains ambiguous. Trimming pared 1 base from V and 8 bases from J, leaving 15 bases between. Germline-derived CDR1 and CDR2 are SGDLS and YYNGEE. This CDR3 is 15 amino acids long. CDR3 protein: CASSVRATDIEKLFF. DNA for the CDR3: TGTGCCAGCAGCGTACGGGCTACCGATATCGAAAAACTGTTTTTT. Full variable domain (missing parts from reference TRBV9 and TRBJ1-4): DSGVTQTPKHLITATGQRVTLRCSPRSGDLSVYWYQQSLDQGLQFLIQYYNGEERAKGNILERFSAQQFPDLHSELNLSSLELGDSALYFCASSVRATDIEKLFFGSGTQLSVL.

This clone was detected once. The chain uses TRBV28 and TRBJ2-5; no reliable D call. The CDR3 contains 13 residues. Germline CDR1 and CDR2: MDHEN and SYDVKM. The germline V and J ends were trimmed by 6 bases and 4 bases, with 12 bases remaining between them. This CDR3 reads CASRPQRRETQYF. CDR3 nucleotides: TGTGCCAGCAGGCCCCAGAGAAGAGAGACCCAGTACTTC. Based on the CDR3 plus reference TRBV28 and TRBJ2-5, the full variable domain is DVKVTQSSRYLVKRTGEKVFLECVQDMDHENMFWYRQDPGLGLRLIYFSYDVKMKEKGDIPEGYSVSREKKERFSLILESASTNQTSMYLCASRPQRRETQYFGPGTRLLVL.

The V gene is TRBV29-1, the J gene TRBJ2-3, with 10 positions matching TRBD1. V gave up 4 bases and J gave up 4 bases; unmatched junction bases: 5. Germline V CDR1 and CDR2: SQVTM, ANQGSEA. The CDR3 length is 14 residues. The CDR3 DNA sequence: TGCAGCGTTGTCGGGGGGACAGGGGCAGATACGCAGTATTTT. This codes for CSVVGGTGADTQYF.